These 29 T cell receptor beta chains originate from one sample sequenced in a study of beta chain features in type 1 diabetes. Of the isolated RNA, all was reverse transcribed, and so the sequenced material was expressed TCRB transcripts. The protocol was immunoSEQ multiplex PCR, while the TCRdb copy is restricted to in-frame clones and leaves out a portion. The data show under 400,000 clones, about 20% seen once. Sequenced sample: naive CD4+ T cells from blood. These receptors originate from a woman younger than 30 in good health.

The genes are TRBV27 and TRBJ1-1; D unclear. The CDR3 loop spans 13 amino acids. Per germline, CDR1 MNHEY and CDR2 SMNVEV (reference sequence). V shed 6 bases and J shed 3 bases, with 11 bases lying between them. In DNA form, the CDR3 reads TGTGCCAGCAGCCCCGAGGGTTACACTGAAGCTTTCTTT. Translated: CASSPEGYTEAFF.

The chain carries TRBV6-5 and TRBJ1-2, with TRBD1 identical over 7 bases. This CDR3 is 14 amino acids long. Germline loops: CDR1 MNHEY, CDR2 SVGAGI. V lost 0 bases, J lost 8 bases, and 6 bases stayed unmatched. CDR3 protein: CASSYSAAGGGYTF. As DNA, the CDR3 is TGTGCCAGCAGTTACTCCGCAGCAGGGGGAGGCTACACCTTC.

The chain couples TRBV7-9 to TRBJ2-5; a weak D match, TRBD1 (5 bases). V shed 2 bases and J shed 4 bases, with 11 bases lying between them. Germline V gene sequence: CDR1 SEHNR, CDR2 FQNEAQ (reference sequence). This CDR3 has 14 residues. This CDR3 is CASSLRRAIETQYF. For the CDR3, the DNA is TGTGCCAGCAGCTTACGCAGGGCCATAGAGACCCAGTACTTC.

The chain couples TRBV19 to TRBJ2-1; possible D gene TRBD1, 6 bases. Germline assignment: CDR1 LNHDA and CDR2 SQIVND (reference sequence). There are 14 residues in the CDR3. V was clipped by 3 bases and J by 8 bases, with 14 bases between them. The CDR3 bases are TGTGCCAGTAGTATGGCTGCAGGGGTAGATGAGCAGTTCTTC. Its protein product is CASSMAAGVDEQFF.

V usage is TRBV4-1 and J usage is TRBJ2-7, with 10 bases identical to TRBD2. The CDR3 consists of 17 residues. The V gene end was trimmed by 0 bases and the J gene end by 5 bases; junction bases not matched to a gene: 10. Germline CDR1 MGHRA, CDR2 YSYEKL. Here the CDR3 reads CASSQERPSGRLHEQYF. Here the CDR3 DNA reads TGCGCCAGCAGCCAAGAACGGCCTAGCGGGAGATTACACGAGCAGTACTTC.

This clone turned up a few times. The rearrangement uses TRBV25-1 and TRBJ2-5; D uncertain. Germline lookup yields CDR1 MGHDK and CDR2 SYGVNS. The CDR3 consists of 14 residues. V lost 5 bases to trimming and J lost 5 bases, with 15 bases between them. In nucleotides, the CDR3 is TGTGCCAGCAGTTATAACTCATTTGCGGAGACCCAGTACTTC. It yields the protein CASSYNSFAETQYF.

This chain uses TRBV7-9 with TRBJ2-5, with TRBD2 matching over 7 bases. The CDR3 is 16 amino acids. V dropped 1 base and J dropped 4; count of bases not matched to a gene: 9. Germline V CDR1 and CDR2: SEHNR, FQNEAQ (reference sequence). The CDR3 DNA reads as TGTGCCAGCAGCTTAGGTCAGACTAGCACGACAGAGACCCAGTACTTC. Its translation is CASSLGQTSTTETQYF.

The sample holds a few counts of this clone. The V gene is TRBV19, the J gene TRBJ2-4; no firm D call. The CDR3 consists of 13 residues. CDR1 is LNHDA, CDR2 SQIVND, per germline (reference sequence). Trimming removed 7 bases at V and 5 bases at J, with 12 bases between. The CDR3 is CASNAVSQNIQYF. The CDR3 DNA is TGTGCCAGTAACGCGGTCAGCCAAAACATTCAGTACTTC. Looking up the rest from reference TRBV19 and TRBJ2-4 gives the full variable domain: DGGITQSPKYLFRKEGQNVTLSCEQNLNHDAMYWYRQDPGQGLRLIYYSQIVNDFQKGDIAEGYSVSREKKESFPLTVTSAQKNPTAFYLCASNAVSQNIQYFGAGTRLSVL.

The chain joins TRBV30 to TRBJ1-3; D not certain. CDR1 and CDR2 from the germline V gene are GTSNPN and SVGIG (reference sequence). V was cut by 1 base and J by 3 bases, with 7 bases left in between. CDR3 size: 13 residues. The CDR3 region is CAWSADFGNTIYF. As DNA, the CDR3 is TGTGCCTGGAGTGCGGACTTTGGAAACACCATATATTTT.

This clone occurred a few times. This chain joins TRBV30 and TRBJ1-1; 8 positions agree with TRBD1. The CDR3 runs 13 residues. Germline V gene lookup returns CDR1 GTSNPN and CDR2 SVGIG (reference sequence). The V and J ends lost 8 bases and 4 bases, in that order; junction bases with no gene match: 9. The CDR3 here is CAQRTGSPTEAFF. CDR3 DNA: TGTGCCCAGAGGACAGGGAGTCCCACTGAAGCTTTCTTT.

This clone was seen more than once but under ten times. CDR3 nucleotides: TGTGCCTGGGAGATAGCGGGAGGAGAGACCCAGTACTTC. The encoded protein is CAWEIAGGETQYF. V is TRBV30 and J is TRBJ2-5, with 10 bases matching TRBD2. The CDR3 extends over 13 amino acids. V shed 5 bases and J 4 bases; nucleotides not matched to a gene: 4. Germline V CDR1 and CDR2: GTSNPN, SVGIG (reference sequence).

This clone was detected only a few times. The chain joins TRBV15 to TRBJ2-1, with 8 positions matching TRBD2. The CDR3 has 19 residues. J was trimmed by 2 bases and V by 1 base; bases with no gene match: 13. Germline assignment: CDR1 LNHNV and CDR2 YYDKDF (reference sequence). CDR3 amino acids: CATSRGSAGSGGPYNEQFF. In DNA, the CDR3 is TGTGCCACCAGCAGAGGTTCTGCAGGGAGCGGGGGTCCCTACAATGAGCAGTTCTTC.

This clone was picked up a small number of times. CDR3 amino acids: CSARAYGYTF. CDR3 nucleotide sequence: TGCAGTGCTAGGGCCTATGGCTACACCTTC. This chain uses TRBV20-1 with TRBJ1-2; D gene ambiguous. V lost 3 bases and J 4 bases, leaving 3 bases between the germline ends. The CDR3 covers 10 residues. Germline assignment: CDR1 DFQATT and CDR2 SNEGSKA (reference sequence).

There are a few counts of this clone. The chain is built from TRBV9 and TRBJ1-1; tentative D call: TRBD1 (6 bases). CDR3 size: 14 residues. CDR1 is SGDLS and CDR2 is YYNGEE in the germline V gene. Trimming removed 1 base at V and 5 bases at J, with 12 bases between. The CDR3 DNA sequence: TGTGCCAGCAGCGTATCTACAGGGCAAACTGAAGCTTTCTTT. Its protein product is CASSVSTGQTEAFF.

V is TRBV28 and J is TRBJ2-2; 7 bases agree with TRBD1. Trimming at V came to 5 bases and at J to 0 bases, leaving 9 bases not matched to a gene. Germline V lookup: CDR1 MDHEN, CDR2 SYDVKM. The CDR3 length is 17 residues. CDR3 loop: CASSSPSGTANTGELFF. CDR3 bases: TGTGCCAGCAGTAGCCCATCCGGGACAGCGAACACCGGGGAGCTGTTTTTT.

This clone was seen a handful of times. V usage is TRBV7-9 and J usage is TRBJ2-7; TRBD1 matches 7 bases. This CDR3 region has 14 residues. The V segment lost 5 bases and the J segment 4 bases; nucleotides outside the gene matches: 8. Germline assignment: CDR1 SEHNR and CDR2 FQNEAQ (reference sequence). CDR3 in DNA: TGTGCCAGCAGCGCATCGACAGGGAAGTACGAGCAGTACTTC. Its protein is CASSASTGKYEQYF. Filled out from reference TRBV7-9 and TRBJ2-7, the complete variable domain reads DTGVSQNPRHKITKRGQNVTFRCDPISEHNRLYWYRQTLGQGPEFLTYFQNEAQLEKSRLLSDRFSAERPKGSFSTLEIQRTEQGDSAMYLCASSASTGKYEQYFGPGTRLTVT.

Only a few counts were recorded for this clone. The CDR3, as DNA: TGCGCCAGCAGCCAAAATGGCCTAGCGGGGGGTACTTACACAGATACGCAGTATTTT. Translating it yields CASSQNGLAGGTYTDTQYF. V usage is TRBV4-1 and J usage is TRBJ2-3, with TRBD2 matching over 11 bases. The V gene end was trimmed by 2 bases and the J gene end by 2 bases; junction bases not matched to a gene: 12. Per the germline V gene, CDR1 is MGHRA and CDR2 is YSYEKL. The CDR3 is made up of 19 amino acids.

The chain combines TRBV4-1 with TRBJ2-7; TRBD2 aligns across 9 bases. This CDR3 is built from 15 residues. Unmatched junction bases numbered 3, after V lost 3 bases and J lost 0 bases. Germline loops: CDR1 MGHRA, CDR2 YSYEKL. CDR3 in DNA: TGCGCCAGCAGCCAGACTAGCGGAAGCTCCTACGAGCAGTACTTC. It yields the protein CASSQTSGSSYEQYF.

This clone was counted a few times. V usage is TRBV30 and J usage is TRBJ2-2; D gene uncertain. CDR3 size: 11 residues. CDR1 is GTSNPN and CDR2 is SVGIG in the germline V gene (reference sequence). The V end lost 3 bases, the J end lost 6 bases, and 5 bases lay between the germline ends. CDR3 loop: CAWSPAGELFF. DNA of the CDR3: TGTGCCTGGAGCCCAGCCGGGGAGCTGTTTTTT.

This chain connects TRBV7-2 to TRBJ2-5, with 8 bases matching TRBD1. V lost 4 bases to trimming and J lost 5 bases; unmatched junction nucleotides: 12. This CDR3 has 16 amino acids. Germline assignment: CDR1 SGHTA and CDR2 FQGNSA. The chain's CDR3 is CASSSLLGQGKETQYF. The CDR3 DNA is TGTGCCAGCAGCTCCCTACTTGGACAGGGCAAGGAGACCCAGTACTTC. The full variable domain, rest sourced from reference TRBV7-2 and TRBJ2-5, is GAGVSQSPSNKVTEKGKDVELRCDPISGHTALYWYRQSLGQGLEFLIYFQGNSAPDKSGLPSDRFSAERTGGSVSTLTIQRTQQEDSAVYLCASSSLLGQGKETQYFGPGTRLLVL.

The chain joins TRBV7-2 to TRBJ1-4; D is unclear. V was cut by 5 bases and J by 4 bases, with 8 bases left in between. This CDR3 is 13 amino acids long. Germline V gives CDR1 SGHTA, CDR2 FQGNSA. This CDR3 is CASSAYLNEKLFF. The CDR3 DNA follows: TGTGCCAGCAGCGCCTACCTTAATGAAAAACTGTTTTTT.

V gene TRBV5-1 combines with J gene TRBJ2-7, with TRBD1 identical over 8 bases. The CDR3 totals 14 residues. With 4 bases clipped from V and 5 bases from J, the junction kept 8 bases outside the gene matches. CDR1 and CDR2 (germline): SGHRS, YFSETQ. The CDR3 DNA follows: TGCGCCAGCAGCAACGGACAGGGATACGACGAGCAGTACTTC. Protein: CASSNGQGYDEQYF.

In regard to this clone: The same CDR3 also results from other DNA sequences found in this sample. The chain employs TRBV9 and TRBJ2-7; TRBD1 matches at 9 bases. Germline-derived CDR1 and CDR2 are SGDLS and YYNGEE. There are 14 residues in the CDR3. The V and J ends lost 8 bases and 5 bases, in that order; junction bases with no gene match: 11. CDR3 DNA: TGTGCCAGTTCGGGGGGACAGGGAGTCGACGAGCAGTACTTC. Protein product: CASSGGQGVDEQYF.

In this sample, this clone turned up a few times. The chain couples TRBV25-1 to TRBJ2-5, with D perhaps matching TRBD2 (7 bases). Germline-derived CDR1 and CDR2 are MGHDK and SYGVNS. Trimming took 10 bases from V and 7 from J, leaving 22 bases between them. This CDR3 is 14 amino acids long. The CDR3 spells CATGPAGALGTQYF. CDR3 nucleotides: TGTGCCACCGGCCCGGCGGGGGCTTTGGGGACCCAGTACTTC.

The rearrangement joins TRBV18 to TRBJ2-7, with a tentative D call TRBD1 (5 bases). Trimming took off 6 bases at V and 2 bases at J, with 17 bases between the two ends. Germline assignment: CDR1 KGHSH and CDR2 LQKENI. The CDR3 contains 15 residues. CDR3 coding DNA: TGTGCCAGCTCGCAAGAGGCGCAGGGAACCTACGAGCAGTACTTC. Its protein product is CASSQEAQGTYEQYF. Together with reference TRBV18 and TRBJ2-7, the CDR3 gives the full variable domain: NAGVMQNPRHLVRRRGQEARLRCSPMKGHSHVYWYRQLPEEGLKFMVYLQKENIIDESGMPKERFSAEFPKEGPSILRIQQVVRGDSAAYFCASSQEAQGTYEQYFGPGTRLTVT.

The chain is built from TRBV28 and TRBJ2-3, with D unresolved. Deletions cut 6 bases from V and 4 bases from J, with 20 bases between. There are 16 residues in the CDR3. Germline V gene data show CDR1 as MDHEN and CDR2 as SYDVKM. The CDR3 protein is CASRPLTGLLADTQYF. Here the CDR3 DNA reads TGTGCCAGCAGACCACTTACTGGGCTCCTGGCAGATACGCAGTATTTT.

The CDR3 loop reads CASSLDASRETQYF. The CDR3 DNA is TGCGCCAGCAGCTTGGACGCTTCGAGAGAGACCCAGTACTTC. The chain combines TRBV5-1 with TRBJ2-5; unclear D gene. The CDR3 runs 14 residues. V was clipped by 0 bases and J by 4 bases, with 10 bases between them. Germline V lookup: CDR1 SGHRS, CDR2 YFSETQ.

The chain employs TRBV13 and TRBJ1-1; 9 positions agree with TRBD1. The V gene end was trimmed by 4 bases and the J gene end by 5 bases; junction bases not matched to a gene: 2. Looked up from germline, CDR1 is PRHDT and CDR2 is FYEKMQ (reference sequence). This CDR3 contains 13 residues. The CDR3 nucleotides read TGTGCCAGCAGCTCGACAGGGGGAACTGAAGCTTTCTTT. Its translation: CASSSTGGTEAFF.

This clone showed up just a few times. The chain carries TRBV4-2 and TRBJ2-7; 8 positions match TRBD2. The junction had 10 bases not matched to a gene; V was cut back by 0 bases and J by 0 bases. This CDR3 is 18 amino acids long. In germline, CDR1 is LGHNA, CDR2 YNFKEQ. The chain's CDR3 is CASSQEGLGGRSSYEQYF. The CDR3 nucleotides are TGTGCCAGCAGCCAAGAGGGTTTAGGCGGGAGGAGCTCCTACGAGCAGTACTTC.